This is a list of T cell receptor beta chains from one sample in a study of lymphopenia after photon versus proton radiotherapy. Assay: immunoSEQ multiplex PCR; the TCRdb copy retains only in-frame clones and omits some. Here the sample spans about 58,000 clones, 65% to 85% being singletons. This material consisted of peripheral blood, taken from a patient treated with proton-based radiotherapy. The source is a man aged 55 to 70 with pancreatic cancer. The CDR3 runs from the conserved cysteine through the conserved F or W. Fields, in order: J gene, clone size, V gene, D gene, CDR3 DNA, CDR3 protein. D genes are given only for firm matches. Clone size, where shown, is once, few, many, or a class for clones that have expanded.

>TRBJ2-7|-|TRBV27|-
TGTGCCAGCAGTGCCAGGGTGGCGAACGAGCAGTACTTC
CASSARVANEQYF
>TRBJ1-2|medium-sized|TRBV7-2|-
TGTGCCAGCAGCTTCAGGGGATATGGCTACACCTTC
CASSFRGYGYTF
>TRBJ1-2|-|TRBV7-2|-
TGTGCCAGCAGCTTAGACAGGAGATGGGGCTACACCTTC
CASSLDRRWGYTF
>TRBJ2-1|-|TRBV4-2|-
TGTGCCAGCAGCCAAGATAGCCCGGGCAATGAGCAGTTCTTC
CASSQDSPGNEQFF
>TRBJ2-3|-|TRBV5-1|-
TGCGCCAGCAGCGCGGGAAGCACAGATACGCAGTATTTT
CASSAGSTDTQYF
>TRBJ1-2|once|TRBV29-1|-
TGCAGCTATCTGAGCTGGAGGCCCGAGGAAGGTTATGGCTACACCTTC
CSYLSWRPEEGYGYTF
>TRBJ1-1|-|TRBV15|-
TGTGCCACCAGCAGAGCAGGGACTGAAGCTTTCTTT
CATSRAGTEAFF
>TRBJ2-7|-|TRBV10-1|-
TGCGCCAGCGGGGGGTTTGGCCCGGGCTCCTACGAGCAGTACTTC
CASGGFGPGSYEQYF
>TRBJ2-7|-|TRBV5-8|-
TGTGCCAGCAGCTCCTGGCCAAGCTCCTACGAGCAGTACTTC
CASSSWPSSYEQYF
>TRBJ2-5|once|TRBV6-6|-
TGTGCCAGCAGTTACTCCGTTCGAAGCGAGACCCAGTACTTC
CASSYSVRSETQYF
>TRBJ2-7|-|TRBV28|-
TGTGCCAGCAGTTTCCGGGGCTACGAGCAGTACTTC
CASSFRGYEQYF
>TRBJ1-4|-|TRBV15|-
TGTGCCACCAGCAAAGCGCCGCGCGGTGGGAATGAAAAACTGTTTTTT
CATSKAPRGGNEKLFF
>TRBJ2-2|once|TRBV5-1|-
TGCGCCAGCAGCTTGGCCTTGGGGGGCTCTAGAACCGGGGAGCTGTTTTTT
CASSLALGGSRTGELFF
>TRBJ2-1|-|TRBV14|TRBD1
TGTGCCAGCAGCCAAGATCAGGGGGCGGTCGATGAGCAGTTCTTC
CASSQDQGAVDEQFF
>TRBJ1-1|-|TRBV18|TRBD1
TGTGCCAGCTCACCGATGTTGGGACAGGGGAGCACTGGAGCTTTCTTT
CASSPMLGQGSTGAFF
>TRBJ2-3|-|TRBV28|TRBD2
TGTGCCAGCATTGATAGCGGGAGGGGATCTACTAGCACAGATACGCAGTATTTT
CASIDSGRGSTSTDTQYF
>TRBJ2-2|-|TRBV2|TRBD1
TGTGCCAGCAGTCTGGGGGACAGCGGGGAGCTGTTTTTT
CASSLGDSGELFF
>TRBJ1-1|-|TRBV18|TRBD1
TGTGCCAGCTCACCGAAACAGGGGAGCACTGAAGCTTTCTTT
CASSPKQGSTEAFF
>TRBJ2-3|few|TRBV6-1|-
TGTGCCAGCAGTGAAAGTTCCAGGGACACAGATACGCAGTATTTT
CASSESSRDTDTQYF
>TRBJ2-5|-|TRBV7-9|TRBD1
TGTGCCAGCAGCTTACGGCAGGGGGCTGAATGGTACTTC
CASSLRQGAEWYF
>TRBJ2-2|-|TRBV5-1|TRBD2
TGCGCCAGCAGCTTGGAGGGTAGCGGGAGTGGTACCGGGGAGCTGTTTTTT
CASSLEGSGSGTGELFF
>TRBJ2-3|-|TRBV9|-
TGTGCCAGCAGCGTAATTTCTAGCGGCACAGATACGCAGTATTTT
CASSVISSGTDTQYF
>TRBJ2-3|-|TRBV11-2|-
TGTGCCAGCAGCTTAGACGGGGGGCGGGGCACAGATACGCAGTATTTT
CASSLDGGRGTDTQYF
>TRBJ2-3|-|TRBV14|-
TGTGCCAGCAGCCGCCAGTGGAGCTTCAGGACAGATACGCAGTATTTT
CASSRQWSFRTDTQYF
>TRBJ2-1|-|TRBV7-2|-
TGTGCCAGCAGCCCACTGGGCGAAGTCTACAATGAGCAGTTCTTC
CASSPLGEVYNEQFF
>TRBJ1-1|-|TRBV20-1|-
TGCAGTGCTATAGCTGCCGCGGTGGCTTTCTTT
CSAIAAAVAFF
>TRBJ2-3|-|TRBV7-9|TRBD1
TGTGCCAGCAGCCAACAGGGGGCGATGACAGATACGCAGTATTTT
CASSQQGAMTDTQYF
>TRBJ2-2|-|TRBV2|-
TGTGCCAGCAGTGAATATTCAGGTCAGAACACCGGGGAGCTGTTTTTT
CASSEYSGQNTGELFF
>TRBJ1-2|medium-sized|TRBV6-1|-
TGTGCCAGCAGTGAATTACGTGGGGTGGGCTACACCTTC
CASSELRGVGYTF
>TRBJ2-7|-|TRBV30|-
TGTGCCTGGAGTTCGGACAACAGGGACGAGCAGTACTTC
CAWSSDNRDEQYF
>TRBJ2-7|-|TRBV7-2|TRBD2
TGTGCCAGCAGCTTAGGAGTAGCGGGAACCTACGAGCAGTACTTC
CASSLGVAGTYEQYF
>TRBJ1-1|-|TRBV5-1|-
TGCGCCAGCAGCTCGCGAGCTACATCGGGACGGGGCACTGAAGCTTTCTTT
CASSSRATSGRGTEAFF
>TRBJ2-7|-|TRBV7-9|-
TGTGCCAGCACCGTAACAGGGTCGGCCTCCTACGAGCAGTACTTC
CASTVTGSASYEQYF
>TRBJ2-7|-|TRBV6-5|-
TGTGCCAGCAGATCCACAGCCCTAGGCCACGAGCAGTACTTC
CASRSTALGHEQYF
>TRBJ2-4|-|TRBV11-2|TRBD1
TGTGCCAGCAGCTTAAACCAGGGGGCGGCGGACATTCAGTACTTC
CASSLNQGAADIQYF
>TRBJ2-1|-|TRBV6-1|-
TGTGCCAGCAGTGTTGGCGCATCCTACAATGAGCAGTTCTTC
CASSVGASYNEQFF
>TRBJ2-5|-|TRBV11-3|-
TGTGCCAGCAGCTTAGACTCGCACGCAGGGGGGACGGAGACCCAGTACTTC
CASSLDSHAGGTETQYF
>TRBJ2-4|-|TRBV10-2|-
TGCGCCAGCAGTGAAATCCCCGGTGGGACCCGAGGTAACATTCAGTACTTC
CASSEIPGGTRGNIQYF
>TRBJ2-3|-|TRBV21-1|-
TGTGCCAGCAGCCTCCAGGTACGTACGCGGGTATTGGGCCGGGGAGATACGCAGTATTTT
CASSLQVRTRVLGRGDTQYF
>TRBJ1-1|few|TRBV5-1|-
TGCGCCAGCAGCTTCACTCTAGGACTCATGAACACTGAAGCTTTCTTT
CASSFTLGLMNTEAFF
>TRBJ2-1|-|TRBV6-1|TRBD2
TGTGCCAGCAGTGAAGGGACTAGTAGGAATGAGCAGTTCTTC
CASSEGTSRNEQFF
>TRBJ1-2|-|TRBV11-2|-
TGTGCCAGCAGCTTAGATGGGCCGGGTACCTATGGCTACACCTTC
CASSLDGPGTYGYTF